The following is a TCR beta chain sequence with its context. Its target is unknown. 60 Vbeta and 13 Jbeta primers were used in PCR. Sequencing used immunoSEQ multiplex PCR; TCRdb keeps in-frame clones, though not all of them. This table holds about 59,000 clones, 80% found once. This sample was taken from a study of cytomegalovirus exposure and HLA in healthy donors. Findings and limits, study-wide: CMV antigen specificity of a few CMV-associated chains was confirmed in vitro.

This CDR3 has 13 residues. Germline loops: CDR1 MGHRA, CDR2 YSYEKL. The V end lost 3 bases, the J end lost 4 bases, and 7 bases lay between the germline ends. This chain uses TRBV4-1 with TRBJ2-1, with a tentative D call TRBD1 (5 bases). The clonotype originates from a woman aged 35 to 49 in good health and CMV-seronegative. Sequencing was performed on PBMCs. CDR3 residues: CASSHDRYNEQFF. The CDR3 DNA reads TGCGCCAGCAGCCATGACAGATACAATGAGCAGTTCTTC.